This T cell receptor beta chain was documented in a study of cytomegalovirus exposure and HLA in healthy donors. Findings and limits, study-wide: As a later analysis revealed, most CMV-associated TCR beta chains appeared HLA-restricted. For TCR beta chains, V- and J-gene trimming was later linked to a missense DCLRE1C variant. According to the study, roughly 160 TCR beta chains were cytomegalovirus-associated.

Amplification used 60 Vbeta primers and 13 Jbeta primers. Sequenced by immunoSEQ multiplex PCR; TCRdb stores in-frame clones only, minus some. In the table there are about 140,000 clones, more than 60% of which are singletons. As to this clone: Its antigen is still unknown.

The clonotype was recovered from a woman aged 45-59 years in good health and CMV-seropositive. The source material was PBMCs.

In nucleotides, the CDR3 is TGTGCCAGCAAGGCGGACAGGAATGAAAAACTGTTTTTT. Translation gives CASKADRNEKLFF. This chain uses TRBV2 with TRBJ1-4; the match to TRBD1 covers 7 bases. The CDR3 runs 13 residues. From germline, CDR1 is SNHLY and CDR2 FYNNEI. V shed 7 bases and J 5 bases; nucleotides not matched to a gene: 4.